Each of the 3 T cell receptor beta chains below was sequenced from the same sample in a study of cytomegalovirus exposure and HLA in healthy donors (TCRdb year 2017). The library was produced with the immunoSEQ multiplex PCR assay. For the multiplex PCR, a mixture combining 60 forward primers for TCR Vbeta segments and 13 reverse primers for TCR Jbeta segments was used. In TCRdb, the immuneACCESS table is reduced to in-frame sequences with V and J assigned. These tables do not hold every clone; where another copy was compared, an unresolved V gene accounts for under half, and the others remain unexplained. This sample holds around 250,000 clones; around 80% were observed only once. The ten largest clones capture under 8% of the sample. Sample: PBMCs. These TCRs come from a woman aged 55-75 years in good health and CMV-seropositive.

The chain couples TRBV5-6 to TRBJ1-3; D not resolved. CDR3 length equals 14 residues. V lost 2 bases to trimming and J lost 2 bases, with 8 bases between them. Germline V lookup: CDR1 SGHDT, CDR2 YYEEEE. The chain's CDR3 is CASSLLLTGNTIYF. The CDR3 region has the DNA TGTGCCAGCAGCTTACTACTGACTGGAAACACCATATATTTT.

The chain links TRBV6-5 to TRBJ2-1, with 8 positions matching TRBD2. Germline V CDR1 and CDR2: MNHEY, SVGAGI. The CDR3 extends over 14 amino acids. V was pared by 6 bases and J by 6 bases, with 7 bases of the junction left unmatched. CDR3 residues: CASRTGLGGNEQFF. DNA for the CDR3: TGTGCCAGCAGGACGGGACTAGGGGGCAATGAGCAGTTCTTC.

The V call is TRBV9, the J call TRBJ1-1; TRBD1 might be the D (5 bases). Germline values: CDR1 SGDLS, CDR2 YYNGEE. The length of the CDR3 is 15 residues. V lost 0 bases, J lost 2 bases, and 11 bases lay in between. CDR3 residues: CASSVVEGSNTEAFF. As DNA, the CDR3 is TGTGCCAGCAGCGTAGTGGAGGGGTCCAACACTGAAGCTTTCTTT. The complete variable domain, with remaining parts taken from reference TRBV9 and TRBJ1-1, reads DSGVTQTPKHLITATGQRVTLRCSPRSGDLSVYWYQQSLDQGLQFLIQYYNGEERAKGNILERFSAQQFPDLHSELNLSSLELGDSALYFCASSVVEGSNTEAFFGQGTRLTVV.